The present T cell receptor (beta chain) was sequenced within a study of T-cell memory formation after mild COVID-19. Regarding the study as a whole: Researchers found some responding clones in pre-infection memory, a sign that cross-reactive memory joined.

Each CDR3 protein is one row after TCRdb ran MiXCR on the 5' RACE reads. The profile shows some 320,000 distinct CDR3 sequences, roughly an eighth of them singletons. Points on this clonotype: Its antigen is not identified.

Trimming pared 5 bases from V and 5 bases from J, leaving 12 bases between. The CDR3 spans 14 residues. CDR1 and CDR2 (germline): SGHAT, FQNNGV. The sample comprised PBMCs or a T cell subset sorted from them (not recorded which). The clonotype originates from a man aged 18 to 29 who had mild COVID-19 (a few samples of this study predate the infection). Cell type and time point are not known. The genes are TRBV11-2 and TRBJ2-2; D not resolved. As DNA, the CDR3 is TGTGCCAGCAGCCCTCACCTCGGAACCGGGGAGCTGTTTTTT. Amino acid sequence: CASSPHLGTGELFF.